The subject of this entry is one TCR beta chain. Germline CDR1 and CDR2: SQVTM and ANQGSEA. The CDR3 extends over 12 amino acids. Trimming pared 7 bases from V and 2 bases from J, leaving 11 bases between. The record originates from a study of CD8+CD57+ T cells in acquired aplastic anemia. Selection for sequencing was limited to patients who had shown CD8+CD57+ cell expansion by flow cytometry. No patient had been given any therapy when blood was sampled. For CDR3 and TCR beta VDJ profiling, genomic DNA was the template used. TCRdb passed the reads through MiXCR, listing each CDR3 protein once. The sample lists about 470,000 distinct CDR3 sequences, 25% to 40% occurring once.

The sample comprised sorted CD4+, CD8+, or CD8+CD57+ T cells (not recorded which) from PBMCs. The rearrangement joins TRBV29-1 to TRBJ1-2, with TRBD1 as a possible D gene (6 bases). This TCR came from a human donor with aplastic anemia. The CDR3: CSGQEMNYGYTF. CDR3 nucleotides: TGCAGCGGACAGGAAATGAACTATGGCTACACCTTC.